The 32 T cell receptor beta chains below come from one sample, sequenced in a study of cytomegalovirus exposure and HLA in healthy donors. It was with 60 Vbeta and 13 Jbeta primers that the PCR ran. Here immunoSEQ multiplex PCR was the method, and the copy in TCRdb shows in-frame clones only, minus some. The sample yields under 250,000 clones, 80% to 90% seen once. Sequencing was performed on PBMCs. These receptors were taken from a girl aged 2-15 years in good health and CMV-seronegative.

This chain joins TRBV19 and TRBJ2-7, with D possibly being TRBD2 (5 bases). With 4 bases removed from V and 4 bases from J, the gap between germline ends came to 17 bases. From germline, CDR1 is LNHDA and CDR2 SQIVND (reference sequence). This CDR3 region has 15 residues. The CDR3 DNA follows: TGTGCCAGTAGTACTCGACGAGGTCCGGGGTACGAGCAGTACTTC. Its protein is CASSTRRGPGYEQYF. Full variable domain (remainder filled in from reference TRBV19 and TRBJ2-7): DGGITQSPKYLFRKEGQNVTLSCEQNLNHDAMYWYRQDPGQGLRLIYYSQIVNDFQKGDIAEGYSVSREKKESFPLTVTSAQKNPTAFYLCASSTRRGPGYEQYFGPGTRLTVT.

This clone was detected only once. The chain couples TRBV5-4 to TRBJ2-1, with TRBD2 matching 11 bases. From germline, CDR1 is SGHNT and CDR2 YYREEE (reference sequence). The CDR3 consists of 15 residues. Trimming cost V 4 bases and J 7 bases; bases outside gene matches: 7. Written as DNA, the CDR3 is TGTGCCAGCAGCCCGGGGCTAGCGGGAGGTAATGAGCAGTTCTTC. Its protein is CASSPGLAGGNEQFF.

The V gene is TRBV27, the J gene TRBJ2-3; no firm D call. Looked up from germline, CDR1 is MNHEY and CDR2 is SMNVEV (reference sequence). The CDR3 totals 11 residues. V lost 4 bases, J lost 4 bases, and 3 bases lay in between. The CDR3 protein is CASSSADTQYF. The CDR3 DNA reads TGTGCCAGCAGTTCGGCAGATACGCAGTATTTT.

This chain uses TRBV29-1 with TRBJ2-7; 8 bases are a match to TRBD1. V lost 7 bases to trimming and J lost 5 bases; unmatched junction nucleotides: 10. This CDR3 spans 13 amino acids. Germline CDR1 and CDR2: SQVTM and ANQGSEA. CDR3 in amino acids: CSAWTGLKDEQYF. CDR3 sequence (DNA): TGCAGCGCTTGGACAGGGTTAAAGGACGAGCAGTACTTC.

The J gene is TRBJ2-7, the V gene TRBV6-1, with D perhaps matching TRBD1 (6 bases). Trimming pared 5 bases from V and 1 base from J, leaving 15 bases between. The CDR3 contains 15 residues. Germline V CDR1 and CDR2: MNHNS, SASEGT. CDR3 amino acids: CASSSDRYSSYEQYF. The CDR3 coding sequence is TGTGCCAGCAGTTCAGACAGGTACAGTTCCTACGAGCAGTACTTC.

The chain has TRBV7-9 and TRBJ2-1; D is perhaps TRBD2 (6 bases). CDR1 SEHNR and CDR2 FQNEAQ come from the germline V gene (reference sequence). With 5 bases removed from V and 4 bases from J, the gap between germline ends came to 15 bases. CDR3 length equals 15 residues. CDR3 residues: CASSPPGTGYNEQFF. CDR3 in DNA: TGTGCCAGCAGCCCCCCCGGGACTGGGTACAATGAGCAGTTCTTC.

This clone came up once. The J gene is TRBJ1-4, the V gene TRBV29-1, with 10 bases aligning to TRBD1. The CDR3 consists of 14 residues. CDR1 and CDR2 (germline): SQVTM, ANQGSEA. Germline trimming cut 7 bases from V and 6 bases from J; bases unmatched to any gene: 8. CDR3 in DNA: TGCAGCGCCGTCGACAGGGGGCAGGATGAAAAACTGTTTTTT. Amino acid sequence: CSAVDRGQDEKLFF.

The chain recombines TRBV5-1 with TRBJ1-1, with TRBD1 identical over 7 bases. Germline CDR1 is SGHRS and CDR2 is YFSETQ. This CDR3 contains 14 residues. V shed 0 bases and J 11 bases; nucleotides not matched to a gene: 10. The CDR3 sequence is CASSLEADRLRAFF. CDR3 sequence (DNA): TGCGCCAGCAGCTTGGAAGCGGACAGGCTGCGGGCTTTCTTT. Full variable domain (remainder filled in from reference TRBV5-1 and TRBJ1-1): KAGVTQTPRYLIKTRGQQVTLSCSPISGHRSVSWYQQTPGQGLQFLFEYFSETQRNKGNFPGRFSGRQFSNSRSEMNVSTLELGDSALYLCASSLEADRLRAFFGQGTRLTVV.

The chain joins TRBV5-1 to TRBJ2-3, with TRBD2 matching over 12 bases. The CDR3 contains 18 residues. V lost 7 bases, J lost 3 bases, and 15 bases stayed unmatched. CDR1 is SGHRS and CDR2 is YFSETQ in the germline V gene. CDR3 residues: CASALAGGPRVLTDTQYF. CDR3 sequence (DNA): TGCGCCAGCGCCCTAGCGGGAGGGCCCAGGGTATTGACAGATACGCAGTATTTT.

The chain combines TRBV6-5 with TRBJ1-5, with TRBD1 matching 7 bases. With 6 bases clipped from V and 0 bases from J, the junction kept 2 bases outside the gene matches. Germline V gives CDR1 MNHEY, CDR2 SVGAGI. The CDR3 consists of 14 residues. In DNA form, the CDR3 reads TGTGCCAGCAGAAGGACAGGTAGCAATCAGCCCCAGCATTTT. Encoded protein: CASRRTGSNQPQHF.

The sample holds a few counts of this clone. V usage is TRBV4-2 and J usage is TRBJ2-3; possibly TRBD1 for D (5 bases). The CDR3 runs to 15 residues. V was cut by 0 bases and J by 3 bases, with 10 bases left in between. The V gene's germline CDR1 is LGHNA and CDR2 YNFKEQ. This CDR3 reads CASSQDRVGTDTQYF. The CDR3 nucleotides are TGTGCCAGCAGCCAAGACAGGGTGGGTACAGATACGCAGTATTTT.

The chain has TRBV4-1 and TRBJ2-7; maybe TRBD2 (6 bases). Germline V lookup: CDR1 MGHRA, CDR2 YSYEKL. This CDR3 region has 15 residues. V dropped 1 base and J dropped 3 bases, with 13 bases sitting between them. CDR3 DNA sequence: TGCGCCAGCAGCCAAGTCCTCCAGGACTACTACGAGCAGTACTTC. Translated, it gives CASSQVLQDYYEQYF.

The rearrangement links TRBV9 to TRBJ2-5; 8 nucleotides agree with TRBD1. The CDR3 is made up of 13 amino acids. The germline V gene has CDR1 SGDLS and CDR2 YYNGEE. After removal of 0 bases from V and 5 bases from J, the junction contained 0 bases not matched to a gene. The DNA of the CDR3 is TGTGCCAGCAGCGTAGGGGACAGGGAGACCCAGTACTTC. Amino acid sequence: CASSVGDRETQYF. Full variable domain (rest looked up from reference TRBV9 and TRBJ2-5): DSGVTQTPKHLITATGQRVTLRCSPRSGDLSVYWYQQSLDQGLQFLIQYYNGEERAKGNILERFSAQQFPDLHSELNLSSLELGDSALYFCASSVGDRETQYFGPGTRLLVL.

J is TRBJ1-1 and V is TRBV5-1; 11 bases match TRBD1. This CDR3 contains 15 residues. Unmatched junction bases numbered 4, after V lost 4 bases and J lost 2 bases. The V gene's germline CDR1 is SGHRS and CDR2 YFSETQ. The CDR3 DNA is TGCGCCAGCAGCCTCTGGACAGGGGGCAACACTGAAGCTTTCTTT. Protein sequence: CASSLWTGGNTEAFF.

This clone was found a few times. CDR3 DNA: TGTGCCAGCAGGGGACAGGGCCGGAACTATGGCTACACCTTC. Protein sequence: CASRGQGRNYGYTF. V and J are TRBV6-1 and TRBJ1-2; 9 bases fit TRBD1. The CDR3 has 14 residues. The V gene's germline CDR1 is MNHNS and CDR2 SASEGT. Trimming removed 6 bases from V and 2 bases from J; junction bases left unmatched: 4.

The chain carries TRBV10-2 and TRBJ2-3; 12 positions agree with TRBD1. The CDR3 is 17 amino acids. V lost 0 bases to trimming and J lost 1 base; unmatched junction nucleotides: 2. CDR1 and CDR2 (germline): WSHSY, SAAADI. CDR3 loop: CASSESGTGGGTDTQYF. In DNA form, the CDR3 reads TGCGCCAGCAGTGAGTCGGGGACAGGGGGCGGCACAGATACGCAGTATTTT.

CDR3 DNA: TGTGCCAGTAGAAAGTCACAGGGACGGGCAACTAATGAAAAACTGTTTTTT. It codes for CASRKSQGRATNEKLFF. The chain combines TRBV19 with TRBJ1-4; D perhaps matches TRBD1 (6 bases). CDR3 length: 17 amino acids. Germline loops: CDR1 LNHDA, CDR2 SQIVND (reference sequence). V lost 6 bases, J lost 0 bases, and 17 bases lay in between.

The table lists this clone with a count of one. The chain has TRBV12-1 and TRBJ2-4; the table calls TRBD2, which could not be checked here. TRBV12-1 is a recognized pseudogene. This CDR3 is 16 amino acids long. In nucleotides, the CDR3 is TGTGCCAGCGACCAAATAATAAGGCGGGGGAAAAACATTCAGTACTTC. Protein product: CASDQIIRRGKNIQYF.

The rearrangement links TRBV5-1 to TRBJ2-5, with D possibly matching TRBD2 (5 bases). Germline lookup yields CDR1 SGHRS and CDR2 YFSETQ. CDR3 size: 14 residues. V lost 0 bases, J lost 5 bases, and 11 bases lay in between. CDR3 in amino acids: CASSLGTRRETQYF. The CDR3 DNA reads TGCGCCAGCAGCTTGGGGACCCGGAGGGAGACCCAGTACTTC. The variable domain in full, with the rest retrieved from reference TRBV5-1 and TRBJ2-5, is KAGVTQTPRYLIKTRGQQVTLSCSPISGHRSVSWYQQTPGQGLQFLFEYFSETQRNKGNFPGRFSGRQFSNSRSEMNVSTLELGDSALYLCASSLGTRRETQYFGPGTRLLVL.

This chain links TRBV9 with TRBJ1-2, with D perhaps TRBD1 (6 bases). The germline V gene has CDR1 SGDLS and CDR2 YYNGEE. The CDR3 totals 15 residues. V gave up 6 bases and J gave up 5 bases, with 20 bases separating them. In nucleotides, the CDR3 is TGTGCCAGCACCTTAGGACGGGGGGCAAGTTATGGCTACACCTTC. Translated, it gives CASTLGRGASYGYTF.

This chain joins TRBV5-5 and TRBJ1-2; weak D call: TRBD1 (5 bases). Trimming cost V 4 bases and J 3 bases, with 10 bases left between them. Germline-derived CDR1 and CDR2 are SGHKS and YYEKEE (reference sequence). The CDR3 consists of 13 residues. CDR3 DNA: TGTGCCAGCAGCGGGGGGATCGACTATGGCTACACCTTC. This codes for CASSGGIDYGYTF.

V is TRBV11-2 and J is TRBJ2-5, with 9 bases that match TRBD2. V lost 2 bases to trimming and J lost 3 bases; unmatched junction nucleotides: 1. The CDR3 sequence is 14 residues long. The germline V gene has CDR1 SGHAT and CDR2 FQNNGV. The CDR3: CASSLLAGEETQYF. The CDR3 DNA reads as TGTGCCAGCAGCTTATTAGCGGGGGAAGAGACCCAGTACTTC.

The CDR3 reads CSVGSSLHGELFF. Written as DNA, the CDR3 is TGCAGCGTTGGTTCTAGCTTGCACGGGGAGCTGTTTTTT. The rearrangement uses TRBV29-1 and TRBJ2-2; tentative D call: TRBD2 (5 bases). Germline assignment: CDR1 SQVTM and CDR2 ANQGSEA. Deletions cut 4 bases from V and 7 bases from J, with 13 bases between. There are 13 residues in the CDR3.

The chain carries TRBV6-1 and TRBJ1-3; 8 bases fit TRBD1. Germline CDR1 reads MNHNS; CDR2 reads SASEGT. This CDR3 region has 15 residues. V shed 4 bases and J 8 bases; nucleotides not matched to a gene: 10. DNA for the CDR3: TGTGCCAGCAGTGGGACAGGGACCCCCGGGGACACCATATATTTT. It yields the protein CASSGTGTPGDTIYF.

CDR3 amino acids: CARGGRAETQYF. The CDR3 bases are TGTGCCAGGGGGGGTCGCGCGGAGACCCAGTACTTC. This rearrangement joins TRBV2 to TRBJ2-5, with a possible D match to TRBD2 (6 bases). The CDR3 loop spans 12 amino acids. Germline CDR1 reads SNHLY; CDR2 reads FYNNEI. With 9 bases removed from V and 5 bases from J, the gap between germline ends came to 13 bases.

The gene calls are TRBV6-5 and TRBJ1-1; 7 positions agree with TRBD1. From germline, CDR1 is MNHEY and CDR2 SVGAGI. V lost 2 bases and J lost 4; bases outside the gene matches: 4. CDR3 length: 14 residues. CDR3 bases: TGTGCCAGCAGTTACCGGGACAGTTTCACTGAAGCTTTCTTT. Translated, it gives CASSYRDSFTEAFF.

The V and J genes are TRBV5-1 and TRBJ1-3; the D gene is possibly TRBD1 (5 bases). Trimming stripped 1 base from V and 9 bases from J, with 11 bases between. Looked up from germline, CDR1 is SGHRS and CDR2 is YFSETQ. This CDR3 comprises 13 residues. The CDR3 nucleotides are TGCGCCAGCAGCTTGTATTCAGGGTCCACCATATATTTT. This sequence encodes CASSLYSGSTIYF. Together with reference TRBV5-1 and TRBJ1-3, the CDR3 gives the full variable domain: KAGVTQTPRYLIKTRGQQVTLSCSPISGHRSVSWYQQTPGQGLQFLFEYFSETQRNKGNFPGRFSGRQFSNSRSEMNVSTLELGDSALYLCASSLYSGSTIYFGEGSWLTVV.

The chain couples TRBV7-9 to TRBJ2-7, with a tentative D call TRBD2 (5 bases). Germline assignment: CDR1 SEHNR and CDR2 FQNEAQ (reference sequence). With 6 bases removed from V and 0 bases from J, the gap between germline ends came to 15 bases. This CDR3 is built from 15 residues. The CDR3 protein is CASSPRTGSSYEQYF. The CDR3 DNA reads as TGTGCCAGCAGTCCACGGACTGGGAGCTCCTACGAGCAGTACTTC.

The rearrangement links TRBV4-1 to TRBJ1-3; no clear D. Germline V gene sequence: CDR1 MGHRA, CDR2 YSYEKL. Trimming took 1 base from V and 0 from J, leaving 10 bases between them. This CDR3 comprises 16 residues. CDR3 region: CASSQVGLNSGNTIYF. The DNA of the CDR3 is TGCGCCAGCAGCCAAGTCGGGTTAAACTCTGGAAACACCATATATTTT.

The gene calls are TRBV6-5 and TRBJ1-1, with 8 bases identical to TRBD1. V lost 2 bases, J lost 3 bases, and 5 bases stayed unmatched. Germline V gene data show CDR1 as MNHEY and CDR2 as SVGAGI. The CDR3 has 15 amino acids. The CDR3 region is CASSYVQGAHTEAFF. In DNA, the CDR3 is TGTGCCAGCAGTTACGTCCAGGGGGCGCACACTGAAGCTTTCTTT.

The CDR3 DNA reads TGTGCCAGCAGCCAAGACGCGGCTATGAACACTGAAGCTTTCTTT. This codes for CASSQDAAMNTEAFF. V and J are TRBV4-2 and TRBJ1-1; no clear D gene. Germline V CDR1 and CDR2: LGHNA, YNFKEQ. Trimming took 0 bases from V and 0 from J, leaving 8 bases between them. The CDR3 runs to 15 residues.

CDR3 protein: CASSYGVGQGITGELFF. The CDR3 DNA follows: TGTGCCAGCAGCTATGGTGTGGGACAGGGGATCACCGGGGAGCTGTTTTTT. The chain is built from TRBV11-3 and TRBJ2-2; 10 nucleotides agree with TRBD1. Germline loops: CDR1 SGHNT, CDR2 YENEEA. The trim removed 4 bases at V and 4 bases at J, leaving 9 bases unmatched. This CDR3 is built from 17 residues.